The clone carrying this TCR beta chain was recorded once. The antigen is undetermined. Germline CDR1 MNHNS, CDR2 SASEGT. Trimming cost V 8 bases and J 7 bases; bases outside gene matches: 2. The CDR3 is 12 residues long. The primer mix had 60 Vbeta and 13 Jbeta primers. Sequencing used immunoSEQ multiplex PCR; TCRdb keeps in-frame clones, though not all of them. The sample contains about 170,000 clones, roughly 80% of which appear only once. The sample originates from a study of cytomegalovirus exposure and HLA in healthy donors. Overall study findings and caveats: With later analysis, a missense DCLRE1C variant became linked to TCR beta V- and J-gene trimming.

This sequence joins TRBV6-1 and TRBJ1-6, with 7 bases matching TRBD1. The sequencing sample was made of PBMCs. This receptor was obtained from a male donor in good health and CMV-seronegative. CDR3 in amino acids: CASGTDNSPLHF. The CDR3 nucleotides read TGTGCCAGCGGGACAGACAATTCACCCCTCCACTTT.